The 7 T cell receptor beta chains below all came from one sample that was sequenced in a study of read filtering for tumor transcriptome and immune sequencing. From 400 to 450 ng of RNA, a library with molecular barcoded alpha/delta and beta/gamma adaptors was made. MiXCR was run by TCRdb on the reads, yielding one entry per CDR3 protein. Among some 360 distinct CDR3 sequences listed, under 80% were seen once. The sequencing input was a population of CD138-negative cells sorted from bone marrow. All receptors derive from a donor at least 40 years old with multiple myeloma. This table probably holds off-target reads from a library built for another chain.

The V call is TRBV18, the J call TRBJ2-2; D is unclear. The germline CDR1 and CDR2 sequences are KGHSH and LQKENI. V lost 3 bases to trimming and J lost 3 bases, with 2 bases between them. The CDR3 extends over 12 amino acids. CDR3 bases: TGTGCCAGCTCACCTTACACCGGGGAGCTGTTTTTT. It specifies CASSPYTGELFF.

This chain joins TRBV7-2 and TRBJ2-7; D ambiguous. The germline V gene has CDR1 SGHTA and CDR2 FQGNSA. The CDR3 has 12 amino acids. Trimming took 2 bases from V and 4 from J, leaving 6 bases between them. The CDR3 DNA follows: TGTGCCAGCAGCTTAATGGATTACGAGCAGTACTTC. This translates into CASSLMDYEQYF.

V usage is TRBV20-1 and J usage is TRBJ2-3; TRBD1 might be the D (5 bases). The CDR3 runs to 14 residues. The V end was cut by 5 bases, the J end by 4 bases, with 16 bases between. Germline values: CDR1 DFQATT, CDR2 SNEGSKA (reference sequence). The CDR3 DNA sequence: TGCAGTGCTCAGGGTCTGACCCTCTCAGATACGCAGTATTTT. Its translation is CSAQGLTLSDTQYF.

This clonotype was seen a single time. This chain links TRBV20-1 with TRBJ2-1, with 7 bases aligning to TRBD2. There are 17 residues in the CDR3. Germline CDR1 is DFQATT and CDR2 is SNEGSKA (reference sequence). Losses at the gene ends were 1 base for V and 8 bases for J; bases not matched to a gene: 17. In DNA, the CDR3 is TGCAGTGCTAGAGGCAGGGTAGGGCGGGAGAATATAGATGAGCAGTTCTTC. This sequence encodes CSARGRVGRENIDEQFF.

This sequence joins TRBV27 and TRBJ2-7; D is uncertain. This CDR3 region has 11 residues. Germline CDR1 is MNHEY and CDR2 is SMNVEV (reference sequence). The CDR3 loop is CARPSATEQYF. Here the CDR3 DNA reads TGTGCGCGCCCCTCGGCGACCGAGCAGTACTTC.

Points on this clonotype: Given the absence of the conserved phenylalanine or tryptophan at the CDR3 end, a read error is likely. It is unclear where the CDR3 begins or ends on the DNA, so no DNA is shown, and the CDR3 is as TCRdb lists it. The rearrangement links TRBV21-1 to TRBJ1-5; TRBD1, the table's D call, lacks a check against the DNA. TRBV21-1 is recorded as a pseudogene. Including both end residues, the CDR3 is 14 amino acids long. CDR3 sequence reads: CASSKVGRGQPQHL.

The chain links TRBV20-1 to TRBJ2-2; 11 bases agree with TRBD2. This CDR3 spans 16 amino acids. The V and J ends lost 4 bases and 6 bases, in that order; junction bases with no gene match: 10. Per the germline V gene, CDR1 is DFQATT and CDR2 is SNEGSKA (reference sequence). The CDR3, as DNA: TGCAGTGCTATGGCGCCAACTAGCGGGAGATCCGGGGAGCTGTTTTTT. Translated: CSAMAPTSGRSGELFF.